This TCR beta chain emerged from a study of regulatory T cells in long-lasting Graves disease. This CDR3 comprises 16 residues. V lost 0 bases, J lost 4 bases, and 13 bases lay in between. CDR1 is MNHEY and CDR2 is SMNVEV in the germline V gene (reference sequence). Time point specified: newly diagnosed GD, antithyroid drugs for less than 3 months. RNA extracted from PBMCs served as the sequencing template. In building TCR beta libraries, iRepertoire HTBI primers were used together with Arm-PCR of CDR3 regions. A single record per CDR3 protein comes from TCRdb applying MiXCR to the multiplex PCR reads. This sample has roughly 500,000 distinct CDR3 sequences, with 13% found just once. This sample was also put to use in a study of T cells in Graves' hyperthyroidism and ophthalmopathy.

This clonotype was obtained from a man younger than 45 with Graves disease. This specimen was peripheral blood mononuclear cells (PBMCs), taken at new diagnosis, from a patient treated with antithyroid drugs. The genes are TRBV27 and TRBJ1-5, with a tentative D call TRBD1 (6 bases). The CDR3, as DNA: TGTGCCAGCAGTTTATCGGGCAGGGGAGCAAATCAGCCCCAGCATTTT. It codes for CASSLSGRGANQPQHF.